Listed below are T cell receptor beta chains from one sample, sequenced in a study of shared clonotypes between healthy human individuals. This table comes from immunoSEQ multiplex PCR, and its TCRdb copy is limited to in-frame clones, with some not included. The data hold 2 million to 3 million clones, with over 85% observed a single time. Sequenced input: naive CD4+ T cells from PBMCs. These receptors were collected from a man younger than 35 in good health. Some clones in this sample may be carry-over from other donors' samples. The CDR3 runs from the conserved cysteine through the conserved F or W. D genes are given only for firm matches.

>NA|TRBJ2-7|TRBV20-1
TGCAGTGCTGAGGGGGTTCGTAAGCAGTACTTC
CSAEGVRKQYF
>NA|TRBJ2-6|TRBV7-6
TGTGCCAGCAGCTTAGTCGCGGGCTCTGGGGCCAACGTCCTGACTTTC
CASSLVAGSGANVLTF
>NA|TRBJ2-1|TRBV10-3
TGTGCCATCAGTGAGCGTGGCAATGAGCAGTTCTTC
CAISERGNEQFF
>TRBD1|TRBJ2-3|TRBV10-3
TGTGCCTCAGGGACAGGGGGATGGGATACGCAGTATTTT
CASGTGGWDTQYF
>NA|TRBJ1-5|TRBV5-1
TGCGCCAGCAGCATTAGGCCACAGTCCCCCTATAGCAATCAGCCCCAGCATTTT
CASSIRPQSPYSNQPQHF
>TRBD2|TRBJ2-7|TRBV6-1
TGTGCCAGCAGTCAGAGACTAGCGCAAACCTACGAGCAGTACTTC
CASSQRLAQTYEQYF
>TRBD1|TRBJ2-3|TRBV7-3
TGTGCCAGCAGCTTAAAAGCTGGGACAGGGGGCAGATCCCGCGCAGATACGCAGTATTTT
CASSLKAGTGGRSRADTQYF
>TRBD1|TRBJ2-2|TRBV29-1
TGCAGCGCACAGGGACAGCTGAACACCGGGGAGCTGTTTTTT
CSAQGQLNTGELFF
>NA|TRBJ1-5|TRBV30
TGTGCCTGGAGTGTAGGGATCAATCAGCCCCAGCATTTT
CAWSVGINQPQHF
>NA|TRBJ1-5|TRBV19
TGTGCCAGTAGTATACGCGGGTTGGGGGGCGCGGATCATCAGCCCCAGCATTTT
CASSIRGLGGADHQPQHF
>NA|TRBJ1-2|TRBV29-1
TGCAGCGTTCCAAGACCGGGGACGGACTATGGCTACACCTTC
CSVPRPGTDYGYTF
>TRBD1|TRBJ1-5|TRBV28
TGTGCCAGCAGTCCAGGGACAGGTACCAATCAGCCCCAGCATTTT
CASSPGTGTNQPQHF
>NA|TRBJ2-7|TRBV27
TGTGCCAGCAGTTTATTTGGGACCTCCTACGAGCAGTACTTC
CASSLFGTSYEQYF
>NA|TRBJ1-5|TRBV30
TGTGCCTGGAGTGTCCGATGGCAGGGTAACCAGCCCCAGCATTTT
CAWSVRWQGNQPQHF
>NA|TRBJ2-2|TRBV28
TGTGCCAGCAGTTTTGCAGGCCCAAGTAAGGGGGAGCTGTTTTTT
CASSFAGPSKGELFF
>NA|TRBJ2-1|TRBV6-4
TGTGCCAGCAGTGGGGGTGGGAGCGGCGACTACAATGAGCAGTTCTTC
CASSGGGSGDYNEQFF
>NA|TRBJ1-5|TRBV6-5
TGTGCCAGCAGTTACTCCGGAACGGGTCAGCCCCAGCATTTT
CASSYSGTGQPQHF
>TRBD1|TRBJ2-5|TRBV30
TGTGCCTGGAGTGCCGACAGGGGATTAGAGACCCAGTACTTC
CAWSADRGLETQYF
>TRBD1|TRBJ1-6|TRBV7-9
TGTGCCAGCAGCTTATCGACCACAGGGGAATTCACCCTCCACTTT
CASSLSTTGEFTLHF
>NA|TRBJ2-7|TRBV18
TGTGCCAGCTCATCGGGACGGCAATCCTACGAGCAGTACTTC
CASSSGRQSYEQYF
>TRBD1|TRBJ2-7|TRBV5-6
TGTGCCAGCAGCTATTCCGGGACAGGGATCTACGAGCAGTACTTC
CASSYSGTGIYEQYF
>TRBD1|TRBJ1-1|TRBV5-1
TGCGCCAGCAGCGCGTTAGGACAGGGGAACACTGAAGCTTTCTTT
CASSALGQGNTEAFF